The clone carrying this T cell receptor (beta chain) is a singleton in its sample. These data originate in a study of blood T cell repertoires in COVID-19. Study-wide background: The United States, Italy and Spain supplied acute and convalescent COVID-19 samples. Sample material is recorded as cDNA or gDNA derived from T cells, B-cell-depleted T cells, or PBMCs.

In the original workflow: Reference gene primer amplification yielded estimated nucleated cell counts. Profiling relied on immunoSEQ multiplex PCR, and the TCRdb table lists in-frame clones only, not all of them. The V and J calls and clone size were taken over from that table, and D and trimming were inferred from the DNA. Here the sample spans about 58,000 clones, roughly four fifths being singletons. Seattle enrolled patients during active infection and tracked them longitudinally. Trimming removed 5 bases at V and 0 bases at J, with 14 bases between. CDR1 and CDR2 (germline): LNHDA, SQIVND (reference sequence). The CDR3 extends over 16 amino acids.

The source material was peripheral blood. This sequence joins TRBV19 and TRBJ1-3; D gene uncertain. The origin of this receptor is a man older than 75 with COVID-19, enrolled during active disease. CDR3 coding DNA: TGTGCCAGTAGTTTTCGAGGCCTCGACTCTGGAAACACCATATATTTT. It translates to CASSFRGLDSGNTIYF.